These 20 T cell receptor beta chains came from one sample sequenced in a study of memory CD4+ T cells and cytomegalovirus serostatus. TCRdb keeps only in-frame clones here, not all; method: immunoSEQ multiplex PCR. Here the sample spans about 61,000 clones, more than 75% being singletons. The sort gate was single viable CD3+CD4+CD8-CD45RO+ cells for memory CD4+ T cells. The sample taken for sequencing was memory CD4+ T cells from blood. Receptor source: an adult in good health and CMV-seronegative.

V usage is TRBV5-6 and J usage is TRBJ1-1, with 8 bases identical to TRBD1. V trimming: 2 bases; J trimming: 5 bases; junction bases outside the gene matches: 8. The germline V gene encodes CDR1 SGHDT and CDR2 YYEEEE. The length of the CDR3 is 15 residues. The CDR3 coding sequence is TGTGCCAGCAGCTTAGCAGGGGGCTCTCGGACTGAAGCTTTCTTT. Its translation: CASSLAGGSRTEAFF. Variable domain in full (rest from reference TRBV5-6 and TRBJ1-1): DAGVTQSPTHLIKTRGQQVTLRCSPKSGHDTVSWYQQALGQGPQFIFQYYEEEERQRGNFPDRFSGHQFPNYSSELNVNALLLGDSALYLCASSLAGGSRTEAFFGQGTRLTVV.

Details on this clone: At the DNA level, this CDR3 is encoded by other sequences in the same sample as well. This chain uses TRBV18 with TRBJ2-5; D unclear. V lost 2 bases and J 5 bases, leaving 3 bases between the germline ends. CDR3 length equals 11 residues. Germline assignment: CDR1 KGHSH and CDR2 LQKENI. This chain's CDR3 is CASSPGETQYF. Here the CDR3 DNA reads TGTGCCAGCTCACCAGGGGAGACCCAGTACTTC.

The gene calls are TRBV18 and TRBJ2-5, with 7 bases identical to TRBD2. The ends lost 2 bases at V and 5 bases at J; junction bases unmatched: 5. This CDR3 is built from 14 residues. Looked up from germline, CDR1 is KGHSH and CDR2 is LQKENI. The CDR3 DNA reads TGTGCCAGCTCACCAGCGGGAGCCCGGGAGACCCAGTACTTC. It yields the protein CASSPAGARETQYF.

The chain couples TRBV5-6 to TRBJ2-5; no clear D gene. The J call may not be correct, given that the DNA end is closer to TRBJ2-7. The CDR3 has 13 residues. Germline V gene sequence: CDR1 SGHDT, CDR2 YYEEEE. The CDR3 DNA is TGTGCCAGCAGCTTTAGGTACCTCTCCGAGCAGTACTTC. This codes for CASSFRYLSEQYF.

The chain joins TRBV18 to TRBJ2-5, with 9 bases lining up with TRBD2. Per the germline V gene, CDR1 is KGHSH and CDR2 is LQKENI. J lost 2 bases, V lost 5 bases, and 9 bases had no gene match. CDR3 size: 16 residues. CDR3 DNA: TGTGCCAGCTCATTTACAGCGGGGGGACTACAAGAGACCCAGTACTTC. It codes for CASSFTAGGLQETQYF.

The chain combines TRBV15 with TRBJ1-6; 7 bases fit TRBD1. J was trimmed by 9 bases and V by 3 bases; bases with no gene match: 2. The CDR3 contains 13 residues. Per germline, CDR1 LNHNV and CDR2 YYDKDF (reference sequence). The CDR3 DNA follows: TGTGCCACCAGCAGGGCAGGGGGTTCACCCCTCCACTTT. Translated, it gives CATSRAGGSPLHF.

V gene TRBV12-5 combines with J gene TRBJ1-3; D remains ambiguous. Germline V gene data show CDR1 as LGHNT and CDR2 as FRNRAP. The CDR3 length is 12 residues. The V end lost 5 bases, the J end lost 4 bases, and 6 bases lay between the germline ends. The CDR3 DNA is TGTGCTAGTGGTCCCCAGGGAAACACCATATATTTT. It translates to CASGPQGNTIYF.

This chain connects TRBV6-1 to TRBJ2-5; a possible D gene is TRBD2 (6 bases). The CDR3 has 15 amino acids. V was cut by 3 bases and J by 7 bases, with 18 bases left in between. CDR1 and CDR2 (germline): MNHNS, SASEGT. The CDR3 nucleotides read TGTGCCAGCAGTGAGCTCGGGACTCTGGACGGGACCCAGTACTTC. Translation: CASSELGTLDGTQYF.

V is TRBV9 and J is TRBJ2-5; TRBD2 aligns across 14 bases. Trimming removed 5 bases from V and 4 bases from J; junction bases left unmatched: 4. The CDR3 length is 15 residues. Germline lookup yields CDR1 SGDLS and CDR2 YYNGEE. The CDR3 spells CASSLGLAGGETQYF. In DNA, the CDR3 is TGTGCCAGCAGTCTTGGACTAGCGGGAGGAGAGACCCAGTACTTC.

The genes are TRBV18 and TRBJ1-2; D may be TRBD1 (6 bases). The CDR3 has 17 amino acids. Germline CDR1 reads KGHSH; CDR2 reads LQKENI. V lost 0 bases, J lost 6 bases, and 20 bases lay in between. CDR3 residues: CASSPPDGGPISDGYTF. CDR3 in DNA: TGTGCCAGCTCACCACCAGATGGGGGGCCAATTAGCGATGGCTACACCTTC.

V is TRBV11-3 and J is TRBJ1-1, with D maybe TRBD1 (5 bases). CDR1 and CDR2 from the germline V gene are SGHNT and YENEEA. This CDR3 comprises 13 residues. Trimming removed 8 bases from V and 3 bases from J, with 13 bases in between. The CDR3 reads CASGRRGDTEAFF. CDR3 in DNA: TGTGCCAGCGGACGGAGGGGAGACACTGAAGCTTTCTTT.

The J gene is TRBJ2-2, the V gene TRBV19; no clear D. Trimming shortened V by 4 bases and J by 1 base, and 13 bases separated the two germline ends. The CDR3 is 16 residues long. Germline V CDR1 and CDR2: LNHDA, SQIVND (reference sequence). CDR3 loop: CASSSIVPLNTGELFF. The CDR3 DNA sequence: TGTGCCAGTAGTAGTATTGTCCCTTTGAACACCGGGGAGCTGTTTTTT.

This rearrangement joins TRBV5-1 to TRBJ1-1; D is unclear. Germline-derived CDR1 and CDR2 are SGHRS and YFSETQ. The CDR3 loop spans 14 amino acids. The germline V and J ends were trimmed by 4 bases and 0 bases, with 10 bases remaining between them. As DNA, the CDR3 is TGCGCCAGCAGCAAGGGAACCATGAACACTGAAGCTTTCTTT. Amino acid sequence: CASSKGTMNTEAFF.

This sequence joins TRBV28 and TRBJ2-1; TRBD2 aligns across 11 bases. Germline-derived CDR1 and CDR2 are MDHEN and SYDVKM. The CDR3 runs 15 residues. The V and J ends lost 5 bases and 8 bases, in that order; junction bases with no gene match: 8. Here the CDR3 DNA reads TGTGCCAGCAGTCCAACTAGCGGGAGTAGGGATGAGCAGTTCTTC. It specifies CASSPTSGSRDEQFF.

The chain is built from TRBV5-1 and TRBJ1-4; weak D call: TRBD1 (6 bases). Germline V gene lookup returns CDR1 SGHRS and CDR2 YFSETQ. The V end lost 7 bases, the J end lost 7 bases, and 20 bases lay between the germline ends. The CDR3 runs to 15 residues. The DNA of the CDR3 is TGCGCCAGCTCAGCTGATCCAGGGGATGCTGAAAAACTGTTTTTT. Encoded protein: CASSADPGDAEKLFF.

The rearrangement links TRBV9 to TRBJ2-7; 9 positions match TRBD1. Trimming cost V 0 bases and J 3 bases; bases outside gene matches: 10. Germline values: CDR1 SGDLS, CDR2 YYNGEE. The CDR3 loop spans 17 amino acids. DNA for the CDR3: TGTGCCAGCAGCGTAGCCATCCCGGGACAGGGCAACTACGAGCAGTACTTC. This codes for CASSVAIPGQGNYEQYF. The whole variable domain, remainder taken from reference TRBV9 and TRBJ2-7, is DSGVTQTPKHLITATGQRVTLRCSPRSGDLSVYWYQQSLDQGLQFLIQYYNGEERAKGNILERFSAQQFPDLHSELNLSSLELGDSALYFCASSVAIPGQGNYEQYFGPGTRLTVT.

This chain connects TRBV4-1 to TRBJ1-5; a weak D match, TRBD1 (5 bases). The CDR3 length is 15 residues. The V end lost 2 bases, the J end lost 5 bases, and 13 bases lay between the germline ends. Germline CDR1 reads MGHRA; CDR2 reads YSYEKL. The CDR3 is CASSQNWGGDQPQHF. The CDR3 DNA is TGCGCCAGCAGCCAAAACTGGGGAGGGGATCAGCCCCAGCATTTT.

This chain uses TRBV28 with TRBJ1-4; D gene unclear. V was cut by 5 bases and J by 8 bases, with 15 bases left in between. The CDR3 loop spans 14 amino acids. From germline, CDR1 is MDHEN and CDR2 SYDVKM. As DNA, the CDR3 is TGTGCCAGCAGTATACCGTCCCGAGGGGAAAAACTGTTTTTT. Protein: CASSIPSRGEKLFF.

The chain joins TRBV6-1 to TRBJ2-7; 9 bases map to TRBD2. The germline CDR1 and CDR2 sequences are MNHNS and SASEGT. After removal of 4 bases from V and 6 bases from J, the junction contained 7 bases not matched to a gene. The CDR3 has 14 amino acids. The CDR3 is CASSVSGRAGEQYF. The CDR3 DNA sequence: TGTGCCAGCAGTGTTAGCGGGAGAGCTGGCGAGCAGTACTTC.

The chain couples TRBV5-6 to TRBJ1-4; no firm D call. The V gene's germline CDR1 is SGHDT and CDR2 YYEEEE. The CDR3 contains 15 residues. The V end was cut by 3 bases, the J end by 2 bases, with 11 bases between. DNA of the CDR3: TGTGCCAGCAGCTCGACCGGTATCACTAATGAAAAACTGTTTTTT. Translated: CASSSTGITNEKLFF.